This paragraph reports one TCR beta chain. Alongside a J-beta primer mix, a sample-barcoded 5' primer served in a second PCR lasting about 7 to 12 cycles. TCRdb re-derived calls from the 5' RACE reads in MiXCR, one entry per CDR3 protein. The sample contains 2 million or so distinct CDR3 sequences, around half of which appear only once. The sample comes from a study of blood T cells in healthy people across ages. This CDR3 is built from 15 residues. Trimming took 2 bases from V and 7 from J, leaving 18 bases between them. Germline CDR1 and CDR2: SGHTA and FQGNSA. The sequencing sample was made of blood. This rearrangement joins TRBV7-2 to TRBJ2-7; D is unresolved. This clonotype was sampled from a woman in her thirties or forties in good health. The chain's CDR3 is CASSLTGPLGNEQYF. In nucleotides, the CDR3 is TGTGCCAGCAGCTTAACGGGCCCCCTGGGGAATGAGCAGTACTTC.